The clone carrying this T cell receptor (beta chain) was counted a few times. The antigen is undetermined. The CDR3 contains 15 residues. The trim removed 6 bases at V and 4 bases at J, leaving 6 bases unmatched. Germline V gene lookup returns CDR1 LNHDA and CDR2 SQIVND (reference sequence). It was with unique molecular identifiers that the TCRbeta library was prepared. One entry per CDR3 protein, called by TCRdb with MiXCR from the PCR reads. The sample consists of around 100,000 distinct CDR3 sequences, roughly 7.1% of them appearing once. The data were obtained in a study of T-cell reconstitution after alpha-beta-depleted transplantation in children. Whole-study results and caveats: Alpha-beta T cells about two months after transplant reportedly derived from several hundred expanded graft clones. Some patients owed their high day-60 TCRbeta diversity to surviving recipient T cells and thymic progenitors. When one year had passed after transplant, most T-cell counts and diversity came from newly produced T cells.

The chain has TRBV19 and TRBJ1-6, with 7 bases matching TRBD1. This specimen was PBMCs, taken before TCRalphabeta/CD19-depleted stem cell transplant. The TCR sequence derives from a boy between 2 and 10 years old with acute lymphoblastic leukemia, due to receive a stem cell transplant. CDR3 sequence: CASRTGTEYNSPLHF. CDR3 coding DNA: TGTGCCAGTAGAACCGGGACAGAGTATAATTCACCCCTCCACTTT.